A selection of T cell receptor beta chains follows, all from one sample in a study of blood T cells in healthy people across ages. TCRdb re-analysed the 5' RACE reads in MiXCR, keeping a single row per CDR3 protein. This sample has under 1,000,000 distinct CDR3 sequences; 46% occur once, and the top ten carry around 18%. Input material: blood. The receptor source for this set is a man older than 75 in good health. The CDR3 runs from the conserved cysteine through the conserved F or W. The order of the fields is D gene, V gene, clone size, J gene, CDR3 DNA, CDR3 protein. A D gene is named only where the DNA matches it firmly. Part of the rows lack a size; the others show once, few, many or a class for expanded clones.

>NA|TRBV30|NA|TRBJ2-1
TGTGCCTGGAGTGAGATGAATGAGCAGTTCTTC
CAWSEMNEQFF
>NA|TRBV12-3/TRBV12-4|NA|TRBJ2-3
TGTGCCAGCACCCGACCGAACAGAGATACGCAGTATTTT
CASTRPNRDTQYF
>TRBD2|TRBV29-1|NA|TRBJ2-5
TGCAGCGTTGTGGGCGGGAGTGGGGAGACCCAGTACTTC
CSVVGGSGETQYF
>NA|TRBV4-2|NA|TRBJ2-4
TGTGCCAGCAGCCAAGACAGAGGGATCTCTTGGCAGTACTTC
CASSQDRGISWQYF
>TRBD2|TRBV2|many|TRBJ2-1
TGTGCCACCGTAGCGGGAGGGCCGCACAATGAGCAGTTCTTC
CATVAGGPHNEQFF
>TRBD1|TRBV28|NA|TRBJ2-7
TGTGCCAGCAGTACGACAGGGGGGCAGACCTACGAGCAGTACTTC
CASSTTGGQTYEQYF
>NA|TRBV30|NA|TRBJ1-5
TGTGCCTGGAGCCGACGGGGGGAGCCTCAGCATTTT
CAWSRRGEPQHF
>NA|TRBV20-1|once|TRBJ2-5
TGCAGTGCTAGTCCGATAGGGAGACCGGAGACCCAGTACTTC
CSASPIGRPETQYF
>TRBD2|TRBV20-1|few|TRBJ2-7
TGCAGTGCCATTAGCGGGAGTTCCTACAATGAGCAGTACTTC
CSAISGSSYNEQYF
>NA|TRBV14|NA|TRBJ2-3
TGTGCCAGCTACGGGACTCGCACAGATACGCAGTATTTT
CASYGTRTDTQYF
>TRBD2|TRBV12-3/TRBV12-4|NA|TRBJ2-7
TGTGCCAGCAGGACTAGCGGGTCCCTGGGTGGCCAGTACTTC
CASRTSGSLGGQYF
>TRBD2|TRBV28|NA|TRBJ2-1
TGTGCCTGCTGGACCAGCGGGAGAGCTACCGACAATGAGCGGTTCTTC
CACWTSGRATDNERFF
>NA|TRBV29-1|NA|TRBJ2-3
TGCAGCGTTGATAGTATGGGCCAGGCCGGCACAGATACGCAGTATTTT
CSVDSMGQAGTDTQYF
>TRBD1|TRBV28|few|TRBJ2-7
TGTGCCAGCGCCTCCGGGACAGCCTTTTCCGAGCAGTACTTC
CASASGTAFSEQYF
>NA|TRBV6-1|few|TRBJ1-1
TGTGCCAGCAGTGACGGTACTTGGGGCACTGAAGCTTTCTTT
CASSDGTWGTEAFF
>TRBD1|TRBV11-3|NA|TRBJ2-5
TGTGCCAGCAGCTTTGACAGGGCCCAAGAGACCCAGTACTTC
CASSFDRAQETQYF
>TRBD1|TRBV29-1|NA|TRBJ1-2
TGCAGCGTCGCGACAGGGGCCCACTATGGCTACACCTTC
CSVATGAHYGYTF
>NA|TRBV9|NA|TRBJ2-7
TGTGCCAGCGGACCCTCCGGGACTCTTGACGAGCAGTACTTC
CASGPSGTLDEQYF
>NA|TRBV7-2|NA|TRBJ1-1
TGTGCCAGCAGCTTAGGCCAGCCTGAAGCTTTCTTT
CASSLGQPEAFF
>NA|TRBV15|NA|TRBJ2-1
TGTGCCACCAGCAGAGGGGTCGGAACAGCCTACAATGAGCAGTTCTTC
CATSRGVGTAYNEQFF
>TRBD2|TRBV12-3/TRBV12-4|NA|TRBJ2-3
TGTGCCAGCAGTTTCCAACGCGGGAGGGCCACAGGTACGCAGTATTTT
CASSFQRGRATGTQYF
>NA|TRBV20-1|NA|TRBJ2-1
TGCAGTGCCACATTCCTTCACCGGGTCTTAGCGACTCAAAATGAGCAGTTCTTC
CSATFLHRVLATQNEQFF
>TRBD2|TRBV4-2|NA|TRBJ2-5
TGTGCCAGCAGCCGACGACTAGCGGGGGAGGGAGAGACCCAGTACTTC
CASSRRLAGEGETQYF
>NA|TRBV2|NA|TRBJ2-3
TGTGCCAGCAGCCCGGCCCGCGCCGGCTATACGCAGTATTTT
CASSPARAGYTQYF
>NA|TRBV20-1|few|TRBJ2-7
TGCAGTGCTAGAGATATAGGGGGGAAGGCTCACTACGAGCAGTACTTC
CSARDIGGKAHYEQYF
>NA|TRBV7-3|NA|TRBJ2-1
TGTGCCAGCAGCTTAACCACGGACGGAAACAATGAGCAGTTCTTC
CASSLTTDGNNEQFF
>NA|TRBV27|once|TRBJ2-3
TGTGCCAGCAGTAGCACTCGTGCTAGCACAGATACGCAGTATTTT
CASSSTRASTDTQYF
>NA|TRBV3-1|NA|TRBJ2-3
TGTGCCAGCAGCCAAGATCTGAGTGGGACATATGATACGCAGTATTTT
CASSQDLSGTYDTQYF
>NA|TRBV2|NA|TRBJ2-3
TGTGCCAGCAACCGTAGAGCAGATACGCAGTATTTT
CASNRRADTQYF
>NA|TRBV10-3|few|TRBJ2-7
TGTGCCATCAGTGACCCACTGGTCACTGGCGAGCAGTACTTC
CAISDPLVTGEQYF
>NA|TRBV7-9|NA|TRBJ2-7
TGTGCCAGCAGCTTAGGAGTGGAGCAGCTCGGAGAGCAGTACTTC
CASSLGVEQLGEQYF
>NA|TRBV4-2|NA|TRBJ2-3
TGTGCCGGCAGCCAAGATACTCAGGGACATAGCACAGATACGCAGTATTTT
CAGSQDTQGHSTDTQYF